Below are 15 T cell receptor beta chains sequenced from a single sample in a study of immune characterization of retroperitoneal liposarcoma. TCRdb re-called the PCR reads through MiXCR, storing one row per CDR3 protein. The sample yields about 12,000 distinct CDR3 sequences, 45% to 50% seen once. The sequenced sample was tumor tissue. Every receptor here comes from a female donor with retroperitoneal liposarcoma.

The CDR3 DNA follows: TGTGCCAGCAGCATTCCGGGAGGGAACTACGAGCAGTTCTTC. This codes for CASSIPGGNYEQFF. The chain recombines TRBV11-3 with TRBJ2-1; TRBD2 aligns across 8 bases. The CDR3 extends over 14 amino acids. J gave up 10 bases and V 5 bases, and 10 bases lay outside the gene matches. Germline V gene lookup returns CDR1 SGHNT and CDR2 YENEEA.

The CDR3 DNA reads TGTGCCAGCTCACCCTCGCAGGGGCCCTACGAGCAGTACTTC. Translated: CASSPSQGPYEQYF. The rearrangement links TRBV18 to TRBJ2-7, with D maybe TRBD1 (6 bases). Germline assignment: CDR1 KGHSH and CDR2 LQKENI. The CDR3 has 14 residues. The ends were cut back, 3 bases at V and 2 bases at J, with 11 bases in the middle.

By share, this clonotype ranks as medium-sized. CDR3 DNA sequence: TGTGCCAGCAGCCCGCGGGAGACCCAGTACTTC. Translating gives CASSPRETQYF. The gene calls are TRBV7-6 and TRBJ2-5; D call uncertain. Germline CDR1 SGHVS, CDR2 FNYEAQ. V was shortened by 5 bases and J by 5 bases, with 6 bases between the two germline ends. The CDR3 has 11 amino acids. The full variable domain, its missing parts supplied by reference TRBV7-6 and TRBJ2-5, is GAGVSQSPRYKVTKRGQDVALRCDPISGHVSLYWYRQALGQGPEFLTYFNYEAQQDKSGLPNDRFSAERPEGSISTLTIQRTEQRDSAMYRCASSPRETQYFGPGTRLLVL.

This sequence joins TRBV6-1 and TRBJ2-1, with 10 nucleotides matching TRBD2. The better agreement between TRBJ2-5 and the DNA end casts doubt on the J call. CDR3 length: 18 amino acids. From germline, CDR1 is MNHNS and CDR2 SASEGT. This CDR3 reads CASSPGLAAISGQETQYF. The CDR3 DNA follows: TGTGCCAGCAGCCCCGGACTAGCGGCAATTTCGGGCCAAGAGACCCAGTACTTC.

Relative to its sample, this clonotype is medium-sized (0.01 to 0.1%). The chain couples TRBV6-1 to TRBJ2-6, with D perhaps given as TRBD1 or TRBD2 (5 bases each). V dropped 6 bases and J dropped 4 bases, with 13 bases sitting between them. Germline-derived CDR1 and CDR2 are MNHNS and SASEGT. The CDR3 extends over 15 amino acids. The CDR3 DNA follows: TGTGCCAGCAGCGAGAGGGGTTCCGGGGCCAACGTCCTGACTTTC. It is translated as CASSERGSGANVLTF.

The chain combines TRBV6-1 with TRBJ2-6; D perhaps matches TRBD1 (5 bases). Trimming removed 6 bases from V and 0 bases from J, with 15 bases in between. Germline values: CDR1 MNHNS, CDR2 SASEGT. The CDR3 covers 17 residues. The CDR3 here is CASSSPSQDSGANVLTF. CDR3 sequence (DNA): TGTGCCAGCAGCAGTCCCTCACAGGACTCTGGGGCCAACGTCCTGACTTTC.

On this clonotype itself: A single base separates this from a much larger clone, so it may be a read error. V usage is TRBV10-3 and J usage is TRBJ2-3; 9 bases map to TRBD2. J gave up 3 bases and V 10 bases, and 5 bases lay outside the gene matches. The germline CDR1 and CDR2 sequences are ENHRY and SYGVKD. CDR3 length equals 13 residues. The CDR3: CATNGLATDTQYF. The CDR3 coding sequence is TGTGCCACCAACGGACTAGCGACAGATACGCAGTATTTT.

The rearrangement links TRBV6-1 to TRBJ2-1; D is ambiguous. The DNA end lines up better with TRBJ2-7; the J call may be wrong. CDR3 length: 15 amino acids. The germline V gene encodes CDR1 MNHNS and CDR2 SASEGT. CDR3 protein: CASSETWQSYNEQYF. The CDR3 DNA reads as TGTGCCAGCAGTGAAACATGGCAGTCCTACAATGAGCAGTACTTC.

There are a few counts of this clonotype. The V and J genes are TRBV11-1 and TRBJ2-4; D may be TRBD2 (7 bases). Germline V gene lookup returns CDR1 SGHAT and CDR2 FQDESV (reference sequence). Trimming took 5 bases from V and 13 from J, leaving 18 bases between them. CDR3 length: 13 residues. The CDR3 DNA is TGTGCCAGCAGCACCCCGGGGGGCAATGAGCAGTACTTC. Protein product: CASSTPGGNEQYF.

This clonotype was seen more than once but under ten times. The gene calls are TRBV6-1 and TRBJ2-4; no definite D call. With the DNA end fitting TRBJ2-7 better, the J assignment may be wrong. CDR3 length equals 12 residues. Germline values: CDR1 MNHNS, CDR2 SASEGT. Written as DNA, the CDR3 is TGTGCCAGCAGTCTCGGGTTGTACGAGCAGTACTTC. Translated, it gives CASSLGLYEQYF.

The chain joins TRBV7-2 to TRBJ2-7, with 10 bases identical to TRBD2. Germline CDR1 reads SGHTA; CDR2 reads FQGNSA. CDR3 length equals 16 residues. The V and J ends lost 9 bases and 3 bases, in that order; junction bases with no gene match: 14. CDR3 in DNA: TGTGCCAGGCGCTTAAAGGGAGGGACTAGCGACTACGAGCAGTACTTC. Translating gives CARRLKGGTSDYEQYF.

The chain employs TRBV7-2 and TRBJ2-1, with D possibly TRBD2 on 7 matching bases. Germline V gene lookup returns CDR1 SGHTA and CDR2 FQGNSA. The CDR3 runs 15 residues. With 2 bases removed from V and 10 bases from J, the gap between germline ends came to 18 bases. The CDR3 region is CASSLQSGGLYEQFF. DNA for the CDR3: TGTGCCAGCAGCTTACAATCCGGGGGGCTTTACGAGCAGTTCTTC. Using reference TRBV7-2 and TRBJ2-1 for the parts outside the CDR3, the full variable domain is GAGVSQSPSNKVTEKGKDVELRCDPISGHTALYWYRQSLGQGLEFLIYFQGNSAPDKSGLPSDRFSAERTGGSVSTLTIQRTQQEDSAVYLCASSLQSGGLYEQFFGPGTRLTVL.

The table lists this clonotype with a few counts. CDR3 nucleotide sequence: TGCGCCAGCAGTGTAGGTCCGGTCTTTGAGCAGTTCTTC. It specifies CASSVGPVFEQFF. The chain carries TRBV10-1 and TRBJ2-1; D gene ambiguous. The CDR3 runs 13 residues. Trimming took off 4 bases at V and 9 bases at J, with 13 bases between the two ends. CDR1 and CDR2 (germline): WNHNN, SYGVQD (reference sequence).

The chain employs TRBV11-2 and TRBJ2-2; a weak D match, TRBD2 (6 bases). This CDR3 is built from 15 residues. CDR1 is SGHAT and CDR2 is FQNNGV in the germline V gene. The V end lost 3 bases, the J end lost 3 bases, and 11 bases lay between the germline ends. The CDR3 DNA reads TGTGCCAGCAGCTTTCGGAGGGGCGACACCGGGGAGCTGTTTTTT. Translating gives CASSFRRGDTGELFF.

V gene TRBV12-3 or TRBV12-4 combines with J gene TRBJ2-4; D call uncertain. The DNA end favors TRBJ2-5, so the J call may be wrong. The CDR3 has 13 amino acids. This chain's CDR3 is CASSLANIETQYF. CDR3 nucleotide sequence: TGTGCCAGCAGTTTGGCCAACATAGAGACCCAGTACTTC.